Each of the 9 T cell receptor beta chains below was sequenced from the same sample in a study. Via MiXCR, TCRdb re-called the 5' RACE reads, giving one row per CDR3 protein. The table records about 9,800 distinct CDR3 sequences, roughly 25% of them present only once. Treg sorting used a CD4+CD25+CD127-/low gate. Sequenced sample: Tregs sorted from blood. The source of these receptors is a female donor with breast cancer.

Worth noting for this clonotype: The junction departs from the called germline gene at one end, perhaps through a read error. This rearrangement joins TRBV20-1 to TRBJ1-2; no reliable D call. CDR1 and CDR2 from the germline V gene are DFQATT and SNEGSKA (reference sequence). The CDR3 is 11 amino acids. CDR3 DNA: TGCAGTGCTCCCCCTCCTAATGGCTACGCCTTC. This translates into CSAPPPNGYAF.

At least ten counts were recorded for this clonotype. The rearrangement uses TRBV6-5 and TRBJ1-1, with D perhaps TRBD1 (5 bases). Trimming cost V 2 bases and J 0 bases, with 7 bases left between them. CDR1 is MNHEY and CDR2 is SVGAGI in the germline V gene. The CDR3 covers 14 residues. CDR3 amino acids: CASSYGGLNTEAFF. The DNA for the CDR3 is TGTGCCAGCAGTTACGGGGGGTTGAACACTGAAGCTTTCTTT.

The CDR3 nucleotides are TGTGCCAGCAGCTTAGCCCGTAACAGGGGCCCTGAAGCTTTCTTT. As protein: CASSLARNRGPEAFF. J is TRBJ1-1 and V is TRBV7-9; 7 positions agree with TRBD1. Germline lookup yields CDR1 SEHNR and CDR2 FQNEAQ (reference sequence). Trimming cost V 0 bases and J 6 bases; bases outside gene matches: 7. The CDR3 is 15 residues long.

By proportion, this clonotype is medium-sized (0.01 to 0.1%). The gene calls are TRBV7-9 and TRBJ2-7; possible D gene TRBD1, 6 bases. Germline CDR1 and CDR2: SEHNR and FQNEAQ (reference sequence). This CDR3 region has 14 residues. V gave up 8 bases and J gave up 4 bases, with 18 bases separating them. CDR3 bases: TGTGCCAGCCAACCAAAGACAGGCGGATACGAGCAGTACTTC. As protein: CASQPKTGGYEQYF.

This clonotype was detected a few times. The genes are TRBV7-6 and TRBJ2-1; D unresolved. Germline V gene data show CDR1 as SGHVS and CDR2 as FNYEAQ. This CDR3 comprises 13 residues. The V and J ends lost 5 bases and 6 bases respectively, with 11 bases between them. CDR3 bases: TGTGCCAGCAGCCCCGGCTATGGCAATGAGCAGTTCTTC. This codes for CASSPGYGNEQFF.

The rearrangement uses TRBV20-1 and TRBJ1-2; possible D gene TRBD1, 6 bases. CDR1 is DFQATT, CDR2 SNEGSKA, per germline (reference sequence). This CDR3 has 13 residues. V was clipped by 0 bases and J by 8 bases, with 13 bases between them. Here the CDR3 DNA reads TGCAGTGCTAGAGATTTGGGACAAGGAGGCTACACCTTC. This translates into CSARDLGQGGYTF.

By share, this clonotype counts as medium-sized. The V and J genes are TRBV6-1 and TRBJ2-1, with TRBD2 matching 14 bases. This CDR3 region has 17 residues. J was trimmed by 9 bases and V by 1 base; bases with no gene match: 8. Germline-derived CDR1 and CDR2 are MNHNS and SASEGT. In DNA, the CDR3 is TGTGCCAGCAGTGAAGTGTGGGGACTAGCGGGGGAGGGTGAGCAGTTCTTC. Amino acids: CASSEVWGLAGEGEQFF.

Turning to this clonotype: A much larger clone lies a single base off, so this may be a read error. The chain employs TRBV6-1 and TRBJ2-1; D remains ambiguous. CDR1 and CDR2 from the germline V gene are MNHNS and SASEGT. This CDR3 is built from 12 residues. CDR3 protein: CACSEGSDEQFF. The DNA for the CDR3 is TGTGCCTGCAGTGAAGGCAGCGATGAGCAGTTCTTC.

The J gene is TRBJ2-7, the V gene TRBV29-1, with 15 bases matching TRBD2. In germline, CDR1 is SQVTM, CDR2 ANQGSEA. V lost 7 bases and J lost 1; bases outside the gene matches: 8. There are 16 residues in the CDR3. This CDR3 reads CSASGLAGGPSYEQYF. CDR3 bases: TGCAGCGCCTCAGGACTAGCGGGAGGGCCGTCCTACGAGCAGTACTTC.